These T cell receptor beta chains were read from a single sample in a study of OX40 agonist ivuxolimab in advanced cancers. Profiled with immunoSEQ multiplex PCR; TCRdb holds only in-frame clones, not every one. The table has roughly 80,000 clones, around 90% seen once. Material: CD4+ or CD8+ T cells sorted from blood, obtained in a trial of the OX40 agonist ivuxolimab. Receptors were obtained from an adult with an advanced solid tumor such as melanoma, head and neck, liver or kidney cancer. Each CDR3 is given with its conserved first and last residue. The order of the fields is CDR3 length, V gene, D gene, J gene, clone size, CDR3 protein, CDR3 DNA. The D gene is left open where the match is weak. Expanded clones get a size class; other rows say once, few or many, or leave the size out.

CDR3 length: 13
V gene: TRBV7-2
D gene: NA
J gene: TRBJ1-2
clone size: NA
CDR3 protein: CASSLLGGYGYTF
CDR3 DNA: TGTGCCAGCAGCTTACTAGGGGGCTATGGCTACACCTTC

CDR3 length: 14
V gene: TRBV18
D gene: TRBD1
J gene: TRBJ2-1
clone size: NA
CDR3 protein: CASPGTGGYNEQFF
CDR3 DNA: TGTGCCAGCCCCGGGACAGGAGGCTACAATGAGCAGTTCTTC

CDR3 length: 13
V gene: TRBV2
D gene: NA
J gene: TRBJ2-4
clone size: NA
CDR3 protein: CASTQGAKNIQYF
CDR3 DNA: TGTGCCAGCACCCAGGGGGCCAAAAACATTCAGTACTTC

CDR3 length: 14
V gene: TRBV5-1
D gene: NA
J gene: TRBJ1-6
clone size: NA
CDR3 protein: CASSLQALNSPLHF
CDR3 DNA: TGCGCCAGCAGCTTACAGGCCCTGAATTCACCCCTCCACTTT

CDR3 length: 11
V gene: TRBV30
D gene: NA
J gene: TRBJ1-1
clone size: NA
CDR3 protein: CAWSGDTEAFF
CDR3 DNA: TGTGCCTGGAGTGGGGACACTGAAGCTTTCTTT

CDR3 length: 15
V gene: TRBV9
D gene: TRBD2
J gene: TRBJ2-1
clone size: NA
CDR3 protein: CASSVDAGGLYEQFF
CDR3 DNA: TGTGCCAGCAGCGTAGATGCGGGAGGGTTATATGAGCAGTTCTTC

CDR3 length: 14
V gene: TRBV6-5
D gene: TRBD1
J gene: TRBJ2-3
clone size: NA
CDR3 protein: CASSKQGGTDTQYF
CDR3 DNA: TGTGCCAGCAGTAAACAGGGGGGCACAGATACGCAGTATTTT

CDR3 length: 9
V gene: TRBV25-1
D gene: NA
J gene: TRBJ1-2
clone size: NA
CDR3 protein: CASFYGYTF
CDR3 DNA: TGTGCCAGTTTCTATGGCTACACCTTC

CDR3 length: 13
V gene: TRBV6-5
D gene: NA
J gene: TRBJ2-4
clone size: NA
CDR3 protein: CASSDLAKNIQYF
CDR3 DNA: TGTGCCAGCAGTGACCTAGCCAAAAACATTCAGTACTTC

CDR3 length: 12
V gene: TRBV29-1
D gene: NA
J gene: TRBJ2-5
clone size: NA
CDR3 protein: CSGRDGQETQYF
CDR3 DNA: TGCAGCGGTCGGGACGGGCAAGAGACCCAGTACTTC

CDR3 length: 12
V gene: TRBV29-1
D gene: NA
J gene: TRBJ1-1
clone size: NA
CDR3 protein: CSVEEMGKEAFF
CDR3 DNA: TGCAGCGTTGAAGAAATGGGCAAAGAAGCTTTCTTT

CDR3 length: 12
V gene: TRBV29-1
D gene: NA
J gene: TRBJ1-2
clone size: NA
CDR3 protein: CSVEGGGYGYTF
CDR3 DNA: TGCAGCGTTGAGGGGGGAGGCTATGGCTACACCTTC

CDR3 length: 15
V gene: TRBV15
D gene: NA
J gene: TRBJ2-3
clone size: NA
CDR3 protein: CATSREAGGVDTQYF
CDR3 DNA: TGTGCCACCAGCAGAGAAGCCGGGGGCGTAGATACGCAGTATTTT

CDR3 length: 12
V gene: TRBV28
D gene: NA
J gene: TRBJ1-1
clone size: NA
CDR3 protein: CASGGPNTEAFF
CDR3 DNA: TGTGCCAGCGGGGGTCCGAACACTGAAGCTTTCTTT

CDR3 length: 14
V gene: TRBV7-2
D gene: NA
J gene: TRBJ2-3
clone size: NA
CDR3 protein: CASSLALRTDMQYF
CDR3 DNA: TGTGCCAGCAGCTTAGCCCTAAGAACAGATATGCAGTATTTT

CDR3 length: 16
V gene: TRBV5-1
D gene: TRBD2
J gene: TRBJ2-7
clone size: NA
CDR3 protein: CASSLASSGRSYEQYF
CDR3 DNA: TGCGCCAGCAGCTTGGCCAGTAGCGGGAGGTCATACGAGCAGTACTTC

CDR3 length: 14
V gene: TRBV7-8
D gene: TRBD1
J gene: TRBJ2-1
clone size: NA
CDR3 protein: CASSLWTGANEQFF
CDR3 DNA: TGTGCCAGCAGCTTGTGGACAGGGGCTAATGAGCAGTTCTTC

CDR3 length: 14
V gene: TRBV5-4
D gene: NA
J gene: TRBJ2-3
clone size: NA
CDR3 protein: CASRRDSSTDTQYF
CDR3 DNA: TGTGCCAGCAGACGGGACTCCAGCACAGATACGCAGTATTTT

CDR3 length: 13
V gene: TRBV19
D gene: NA
J gene: TRBJ2-1
clone size: NA
CDR3 protein: CASSIASYNEQFF
CDR3 DNA: TGTGCCAGTAGTATAGCCAGTTACAATGAGCAGTTCTTC

CDR3 length: 15
V gene: TRBV7-8
D gene: TRBD1
J gene: TRBJ1-4
clone size: NA
CDR3 protein: CASSLNRGPNEKLFF
CDR3 DNA: TGTGCCAGCAGCTTGAACAGGGGTCCTAATGAAAAACTGTTTTTT

CDR3 length: 15
V gene: TRBV7-2
D gene: NA
J gene: TRBJ1-4
clone size: NA
CDR3 protein: CASSPRRGDNEKLFF
CDR3 DNA: TGTGCCAGCAGCCCGCGTCGGGGGGATAATGAAAAACTGTTTTTT

CDR3 length: 14
V gene: TRBV11-1
D gene: TRBD2
J gene: TRBJ2-1
clone size: NA
CDR3 protein: CACATSGIVDEQFF
CDR3 DNA: TGTGCCTGCGCCACTAGCGGGATCGTAGATGAGCAGTTCTTC

CDR3 length: 15
V gene: TRBV7-2
D gene: TRBD2
J gene: TRBJ2-1
clone size: NA
CDR3 protein: CASSKRSGNNNEQFF
CDR3 DNA: TGTGCCAGCAGCAAACGTAGCGGGAATAACAATGAGCAGTTCTTC

CDR3 length: 13
V gene: TRBV7-2
D gene: NA
J gene: TRBJ1-1
clone size: NA
CDR3 protein: CASSLGMNTEAFF
CDR3 DNA: TGTGCCAGCAGCTTAGGGATGAACACTGAAGCTTTCTTT

CDR3 length: 14
V gene: TRBV10-1
D gene: NA
J gene: TRBJ2-5
clone size: NA
CDR3 protein: CASSEGPGRETQYF
CDR3 DNA: TGCGCCAGCAGTGAGGGGCCAGGGCGAGAGACCCAGTACTTC

CDR3 length: 14
V gene: TRBV5-1
D gene: NA
J gene: TRBJ1-6
clone size: NA
CDR3 protein: CASSFGQRNSPLHF
CDR3 DNA: TGCGCCAGCAGCTTTGGCCAGAGAAATTCACCCCTCCACTTT

CDR3 length: 17
V gene: TRBV11-2
D gene: TRBD2
J gene: TRBJ2-1
clone size: NA
CDR3 protein: CASSQNPSGSSYNEQFF
CDR3 DNA: TGTGCCAGCAGTCAAAACCCTAGCGGGAGCTCCTACAATGAGCAGTTCTTC

CDR3 length: 15
V gene: TRBV18
D gene: TRBD2
J gene: TRBJ2-3
clone size: NA
CDR3 protein: CASSQIAGATDTQYF
CDR3 DNA: TGTGCCAGCTCACAAATAGCGGGAGCCACAGATACGCAGTATTTT

CDR3 length: 13
V gene: TRBV27
D gene: NA
J gene: TRBJ2-6
clone size: NA
CDR3 protein: CASSSLLSNVLTF
CDR3 DNA: TGTGCCAGCAGTTCGCTACTGAGCAACGTCCTGACTTTC

CDR3 length: 15
V gene: TRBV10-3
D gene: NA
J gene: TRBJ2-3
clone size: NA
CDR3 protein: CAISESQGITDTQYF
CDR3 DNA: TGTGCCATCAGTGAGTCGCAGGGGATCACAGATACGCAGTATTTT

CDR3 length: 13
V gene: TRBV7-9
D gene: NA
J gene: TRBJ1-1
clone size: NA
CDR3 protein: CASSPFGGTEAFF
CDR3 DNA: TGTGCCAGCAGTCCTTTCGGGGGGACTGAAGCTTTCTTT

CDR3 length: 15
V gene: TRBV18
D gene: NA
J gene: TRBJ1-4
clone size: NA
CDR3 protein: CASSPQPGTNEKLFF
CDR3 DNA: TGTGCCAGCTCACCACAACCTGGAACTAATGAAAAACTGTTTTTT

CDR3 length: 19
V gene: TRBV18
D gene: TRBD1
J gene: TRBJ1-3
clone size: NA
CDR3 protein: CASSPSRTGATSSGNTIYF
CDR3 DNA: TGTGCCAGCTCACCCTCACGGACAGGGGCCACTAGCTCTGGAAACACCATATATTTT

CDR3 length: 15
V gene: TRBV7-8
D gene: NA
J gene: TRBJ1-5
clone size: few
CDR3 protein: CASSLSPGANQPQHF
CDR3 DNA: TGTGCCAGCAGCTTATCTCCGGGAGCCAATCAGCCCCAGCATTTT

CDR3 length: 14
V gene: TRBV18
D gene: NA
J gene: TRBJ2-7
clone size: NA
CDR3 protein: CASSPPTGAREQYF
CDR3 DNA: TGTGCCAGCTCACCCCCCACGGGGGCGAGGGAGCAGTACTTC

CDR3 length: 15
V gene: TRBV2
D gene: NA
J gene: TRBJ1-2
clone size: NA
CDR3 protein: CASSERGVGNYGYTF
CDR3 DNA: TGTGCCAGCAGTGAAAGAGGGGTAGGGAACTATGGCTACACCTTC

CDR3 length: 15
V gene: TRBV28
D gene: TRBD2
J gene: TRBJ2-3
clone size: NA
CDR3 protein: CASSQAGGRGDTQYF
CDR3 DNA: TGTGCCAGCAGCCAGGCGGGGGGGCGGGGAGATACGCAGTATTTT

CDR3 length: 18
V gene: TRBV9
D gene: TRBD2
J gene: TRBJ2-7
clone size: NA
CDR3 protein: CASSVGFSGRGVLNEQYF
CDR3 DNA: TGTGCCAGCAGCGTAGGGTTTAGCGGGAGAGGAGTTTTGAACGAGCAGTACTTC

CDR3 length: 13
V gene: TRBV7-2
D gene: NA
J gene: TRBJ2-3
clone size: few
CDR3 protein: CASSLLVTDTQYF
CDR3 DNA: TGTGCCAGCAGCTTACTGGTCACAGATACGCAGTATTTT

CDR3 length: 16
V gene: TRBV28
D gene: TRBD1
J gene: TRBJ1-4
clone size: once
CDR3 protein: CASSGEQGTVAEKLFF
CDR3 DNA: TGTGCCAGCAGTGGGGAGCAGGGGACAGTAGCTGAAAAACTGTTTTTT

CDR3 length: 16
V gene: TRBV6-5
D gene: NA
J gene: TRBJ2-1
clone size: NA
CDR3 protein: CASSYLASVAYNEQFF
CDR3 DNA: TGTGCCAGCAGTTACCTAGCCTCAGTAGCCTACAATGAGCAGTTCTTC

CDR3 length: 13
V gene: TRBV28
D gene: NA
J gene: TRBJ1-2
clone size: NA
CDR3 protein: CASSIITNYGYTF
CDR3 DNA: TGTGCCAGCAGTATTATTACTAACTATGGCTACACCTTC

CDR3 length: 16
V gene: TRBV28
D gene: NA
J gene: TRBJ2-1
clone size: NA
CDR3 protein: CASSSSGVGGYNEQFF
CDR3 DNA: TGTGCCAGCAGTTCCTCAGGGGTGGGAGGTTACAATGAGCAGTTCTTC

CDR3 length: 14
V gene: TRBV7-2
D gene: TRBD2
J gene: TRBJ2-7
clone size: NA
CDR3 protein: CASSLRLAGNEQYF
CDR3 DNA: TGTGCCAGCAGCTTACGACTAGCGGGAAACGAGCAGTACTTC

CDR3 length: 16
V gene: TRBV7-9
D gene: TRBD2
J gene: TRBJ2-7
clone size: NA
CDR3 protein: CASSRSGRDLRIEQYF
CDR3 DNA: TGTGCCAGCAGCCGTAGCGGGAGAGACTTAAGGATCGAGCAGTACTTC

CDR3 length: 16
V gene: TRBV25-1
D gene: TRBD1
J gene: TRBJ1-6
clone size: NA
CDR3 protein: CASSAKGQGTNSPLHF
CDR3 DNA: TGTGCCAGCAGTGCAAAAGGACAGGGGACCAATTCACCCCTCCACTTT

CDR3 length: 12
V gene: TRBV28
D gene: NA
J gene: TRBJ2-1
clone size: NA
CDR3 protein: CASSWGSHEQFF
CDR3 DNA: TGTGCCAGCAGTTGGGGGTCGCATGAGCAGTTCTTC

CDR3 length: 16
V gene: TRBV28
D gene: TRBD1
J gene: TRBJ2-1
clone size: NA
CDR3 protein: CASSRAEDRVGNEQFF
CDR3 DNA: TGTGCCAGCAGTAGGGCCGAGGACAGGGTAGGCAATGAGCAGTTCTTC

CDR3 length: 13
V gene: TRBV19
D gene: TRBD1
J gene: TRBJ1-6
clone size: few
CDR3 protein: CASADRESSPLHF
CDR3 DNA: TGTGCCAGTGCGGACAGGGAGAGTTCACCCCTCCACTTT

CDR3 length: 15
V gene: TRBV9
D gene: NA
J gene: TRBJ2-3
clone size: NA
CDR3 protein: CASSVAPLATDTQYF
CDR3 DNA: TGTGCCAGCAGCGTAGCTCCCCTAGCGACAGATACGCAGTATTTT

CDR3 length: 13
V gene: TRBV6-1
D gene: NA
J gene: TRBJ1-6
clone size: NA
CDR3 protein: CASESSYNSPLHF
CDR3 DNA: TGTGCCAGCGAAAGCTCCTATAATTCACCCCTCCACTTT

CDR3 length: 15
V gene: TRBV4-3
D gene: TRBD1
J gene: TRBJ1-4
clone size: once
CDR3 protein: CASSHKQGRNEKLFF
CDR3 DNA: TGCGCCAGCAGCCATAAACAGGGGCGCAATGAAAAACTGTTTTTT

CDR3 length: 14
V gene: TRBV6-1
D gene: TRBD1
J gene: TRBJ1-2
clone size: few
CDR3 protein: CASRRTGGNYGYTF
CDR3 DNA: TGTGCCAGCAGGAGGACAGGGGGAAACTATGGCTACACCTTC

CDR3 length: 16
V gene: TRBV7-2
D gene: NA
J gene: TRBJ1-5
clone size: NA
CDR3 protein: CASSSHRPGGGQPQHF
CDR3 DNA: TGTGCCAGCAGCTCCCACAGGCCGGGTGGGGGCCAGCCCCAGCATTTT

CDR3 length: 14
V gene: TRBV18
D gene: TRBD2
J gene: TRBJ2-7
clone size: once
CDR3 protein: CASSPLAGAYEQYF
CDR3 DNA: TGTGCCAGCTCACCACTAGCGGGAGCCTACGAGCAGTACTTC

CDR3 length: 14
V gene: TRBV29-1
D gene: TRBD1
J gene: TRBJ2-5
clone size: NA
CDR3 protein: CSVPGTGDQETQYF
CDR3 DNA: TGCAGCGTTCCCGGGACAGGGGATCAAGAGACCCAGTACTTC

CDR3 length: 14
V gene: TRBV6-6
D gene: TRBD1
J gene: TRBJ1-1
clone size: NA
CDR3 protein: CASSYSPGDSEAFF
CDR3 DNA: TGTGCCAGCAGTTATTCCCCCGGGGACAGTGAAGCTTTCTTT